Given below is one T cell receptor beta chain in context. What it binds is not known. Only in-frame clones appear in the TCRdb table, and some are missing; sequencing was by immunoSEQ multiplex PCR. This sample carries 60,000 to 100,000 clones, about 80% of them seen once, and the ten largest clones take around 0.49%. This sample is part of a study of OX40 agonist ivuxolimab in advanced cancers. Study as a whole: Intravenous ivuxolimab was administered to patients every 2 weeks at 0.01 to 10 mg/kg. Of the patients, three showed partial responses, one with hepatocellular carcinoma and two with cutaneous melanoma. Study-wide results and limits: In general, CD8+ T cells held more expanded clones than CD4+ did, on average. Blood T cells, both CD4+ and CD8+, expanded clonally by week 6 at 0.1 to 3.0 mg/kg.

The CDR3 totals 15 residues. Trimming removed 6 bases from V and 1 base from J, with 14 bases in between. Per germline, CDR1 LNHDA and CDR2 SQIVND (reference sequence). The sequence came from an adult with an advanced solid tumor such as melanoma, head and neck, liver or kidney cancer. The chain combines TRBV19 with TRBJ2-3; the D gene is possibly TRBD2 (6 bases). Material: CD4+ or CD8+ T cells sorted from blood, obtained in a trial of the OX40 agonist ivuxolimab. The CDR3 region has the DNA TGTGCCAGTAGGCGCCGGGACTTTGGCACAGATACGCAGTATTTT. This codes for CASRRRDFGTDTQYF.